One and the same sample provided the 31 T cell receptor beta chains below, sequenced in a study of shared clonotypes between healthy human individuals. Assay used: immunoSEQ multiplex PCR; TCRdb lists only in-frame clones, some missing. The table records over a million clones, about 84% of them present only once. Specimen: memory CD4+ T cells from PBMCs. This sample's subset: CD45RA-negative fraction. These receptors were collected from a man aged 18 to 29 in good health. Some clones in this sample may be carry-over from other donors' samples.

The J gene is TRBJ1-1, the V gene TRBV19; no clear D gene. Between the trimmed V and J ends, which lost 4 bases and 1 base, there was a span of 13 bases. CDR1 LNHDA and CDR2 SQIVND come from the germline V gene (reference sequence). The CDR3 runs to 15 residues. DNA for the CDR3: TGTGCCAGTAGTACCGACAATACAAGGAACACTGAAGCTTTCTTT. Protein product: CASSTDNTRNTEAFF.

J is TRBJ2-5 and V is TRBV6-1, with D possibly TRBD1 on 6 matching bases. This CDR3 contains 14 residues. Between the trimmed V and J ends, which lost 4 bases and 1 base, there was a span of 10 bases. The germline gives CDR1 MNHNS, CDR2 SASEGT. CDR3 DNA sequence: TGTGCCAGCAGTGGTGACAGGATCCAAGAGACCCAGTACTTC. This encodes CASSGDRIQETQYF.

This clone was found many times. This chain connects TRBV25-1 to TRBJ2-5; D might be TRBD2 (6 bases). The V and J ends lost 1 base and 8 bases respectively, with 14 bases between them. Per germline, CDR1 MGHDK and CDR2 SYGVNS. There are 14 residues in the CDR3. The DNA for the CDR3 is TGTGCCAGCAGTGAATTCCTAGCGAGCGACACCCAGTACTTC. Amino acid sequence: CASSEFLASDTQYF.

The gene calls are TRBV2 and TRBJ1-1; D gene unclear. The V end lost 5 bases, the J end lost 0 bases, and 7 bases lay between the germline ends. Per the germline V gene, CDR1 is SNHLY and CDR2 is FYNNEI. CDR3 length equals 13 residues. The CDR3 sequence is CASSSYMNTEAFF. The CDR3 nucleotides read TGTGCCAGCAGTTCGTACATGAACACTGAAGCTTTCTTT.

The V call is TRBV7-9, the J call TRBJ2-3; unclear D gene. Germline V gene sequence: CDR1 SEHNR, CDR2 FQNEAQ (reference sequence). Trimming left V 6 bases short and J 6 bases short, with 7 bases between. The CDR3 consists of 11 residues. The CDR3 region has the DNA TGTGCCAGCAGTATAGAGGATACGCAGTATTTT. Protein product: CASSIEDTQYF.

The rearrangement links TRBV18 to TRBJ1-1, with TRBD1 identical over 7 bases. Unmatched junction bases numbered 13, after V lost 3 bases and J lost 0 bases. Germline V gives CDR1 KGHSH, CDR2 LQKENI. The CDR3 covers 18 residues. In DNA form, the CDR3 reads TGTGCCAGCTCACCCATCAGACAGGGCAAAACCTTGAACACTGAAGCTTTCTTT. Its protein product is CASSPIRQGKTLNTEAFF.

CDR3 sequence (DNA): TGCGCCACCTCGGACGGCTATGGCTACACCTTC. Encoded protein: CATSDGYGYTF. The rearrangement joins TRBV10-1 to TRBJ1-2; no definite D call. Germline CDR1 WNHNN, CDR2 SYGVQD (reference sequence). V lost 10 bases and J 4 bases, leaving 10 bases between the germline ends. There are 11 residues in the CDR3.

The chain joins TRBV21-1 to TRBJ1-1; no DNA check was done on the table's D call, TRBD1. TRBV21-1 is noted as a pseudogene. The CDR3 has 13 amino acids. The CDR3 loop reads CASRGLANTEAFF. CDR3 DNA: TGTGCCAGCAGGGGCCTCGCCAACACTGAAGCTTTCTTT.

The rearrangement joins TRBV5-6 to TRBJ2-2; TRBD2 matches 11 bases. The trim removed 3 bases at V and 3 bases at J, leaving 1 base unmatched. The CDR3 sequence is 15 residues long. Germline loops: CDR1 SGHDT, CDR2 YYEEEE. The CDR3 DNA sequence: TGTGCCAGCAGCTGGGGACTAGCGGACACCGGGGAGCTGTTTTTT. This sequence encodes CASSWGLADTGELFF.

As regards this clone: A clone one base away is much larger, so this may be a read error. The chain is built from TRBV11-2 and TRBJ2-5; the match to TRBD2 covers 9 bases. TRBJ2-7 matches the DNA end more closely, so the J call is doubtful. This CDR3 comprises 12 residues. Germline V lookup: CDR1 SGHAT, CDR2 FQNNGV. Written as DNA, the CDR3 is TGTGCTAGCAGCACTAGCGGGTACGAGCAGTACTTC. Its translation: CASSTSGYEQYF.

V and J are TRBV7-9 and TRBJ2-3; D perhaps matches TRBD1 (6 bases). The V gene's germline CDR1 is SEHNR and CDR2 FQNEAQ (reference sequence). Trimming removed 3 bases from V and 3 bases from J, with 7 bases in between. There are 13 residues in the CDR3. The CDR3 coding sequence is TGTGCCAGCAGCTTCGGACAGACAGATACGCAGTATTTT. Its translation: CASSFGQTDTQYF.

The chain employs TRBV6-4 and TRBJ2-3, with D unresolved. The CDR3 extends over 15 amino acids. The germline V and J ends were trimmed by 0 bases and 3 bases, with 10 bases remaining between them. CDR1 and CDR2 from the germline V gene are MRHNA and SNTAGT. The CDR3 DNA reads as TGTGCCAGCAGTGACTCGAACAGCGCTACAGATACGCAGTATTTT. Translated: CASSDSNSATDTQYF.

The chain recombines TRBV5-1 with TRBJ1-4; D is undetermined. Germline V CDR1 and CDR2: SGHRS, YFSETQ. Trimming left V 4 bases short and J 2 bases short, with 15 bases between. The CDR3 consists of 16 residues. CDR3 amino acids: CASSAGIGLTNEKLFF. CDR3 DNA: TGCGCCAGCAGCGCCGGAATCGGTCTCACTAATGAAAAACTGTTTTTT.

The V call is TRBV7-2, the J call TRBJ2-7; D possibly corresponds to TRBD1 (5 bases). This CDR3 region has 17 residues. Trimming stripped 2 bases from V and 2 bases from J, with 19 bases between. CDR1 SGHTA and CDR2 FQGNSA come from the germline V gene. The CDR3 DNA sequence: TGTGCCAGCAGCTTACAATCGGGTCCAGGGCTTCCCTACGAGCAGTACTTC. Encoded protein: CASSLQSGPGLPYEQYF.

The chain combines TRBV5-6 with TRBJ2-7; perhaps TRBD1 as D (5 bases). Germline V gene lookup returns CDR1 SGHDT and CDR2 YYEEEE. V dropped 2 bases and J dropped 2 bases, with 11 bases sitting between them. This CDR3 comprises 14 residues. In nucleotides, the CDR3 is TGTGCCAGCAGCTTTAGGACAAGACCCTACGAGCAGTACTTC. Translation: CASSFRTRPYEQYF. Full variable domain (remainder filled in from reference TRBV5-6 and TRBJ2-7): DAGVTQSPTHLIKTRGQQVTLRCSPKSGHDTVSWYQQALGQGPQFIFQYYEEEERQRGNFPDRFSGHQFPNYSSELNVNALLLGDSALYLCASSFRTRPYEQYFGPGTRLTVT.

This clone was picked up many times. The chain is built from TRBV6-6 and TRBJ1-2, with 8 bases identical to TRBD1. The J segment lost 4 bases and the V segment lost 6 bases, leaving 1 base of the junction unmatched. The CDR3 spans 12 residues. Germline assignment: CDR1 MNHNY and CDR2 SVGAGI (reference sequence). For the CDR3, the DNA is TGTGCCAGCAGGGACAGGGCCTATGGCTACACCTTC. It specifies CASRDRAYGYTF.

The sample holds one count of this clone. The chain uses TRBV5-1 and TRBJ2-1; 8 nucleotides line up with TRBD2. Per the germline V gene, CDR1 is SGHRS and CDR2 is YFSETQ. Trimming cost V 4 bases and J 5 bases; bases outside gene matches: 17. This CDR3 region has 18 residues. The CDR3 DNA reads TGCGCCAGCAGCAACCCCAAAGAAAGCGGGAGACAGCACAATGAGCAGTTCTTC. This sequence encodes CASSNPKESGRQHNEQFF.

The chain couples TRBV9 to TRBJ1-3; D remains unclear. Per the germline V gene, CDR1 is SGDLS and CDR2 is YYNGEE. The V end lost 0 bases, the J end lost 0 bases, and 10 bases lay between the germline ends. The CDR3 loop spans 16 amino acids. The DNA of the CDR3 is TGTGCCAGCAGCGTAGCTCGGTACAGCTCTGGAAACACCATATATTTT. Amino acid sequence: CASSVARYSSGNTIYF.

The chain employs TRBV18 and TRBJ2-1; TRBD2 agrees at 7 bases. The J segment lost 4 bases and the V segment lost 0 bases, leaving 6 bases of the junction unmatched. The CDR3 has 16 residues. Looked up from germline, CDR1 is KGHSH and CDR2 is LQKENI. The CDR3 loop is CASSPPGGLVYNEQFF. The CDR3 DNA is TGTGCCAGCTCACCACCGGGCGGACTAGTTTACAATGAGCAGTTCTTC.

The gene calls are TRBV18 and TRBJ2-5; tentative D call: TRBD2 (6 bases). V lost 3 bases and J lost 5, with 10 bases in between. The CDR3 loop spans 13 amino acids. Germline CDR1 and CDR2: KGHSH and LQKENI. CDR3 coding DNA: TGTGCCAGCTCACCTGCAGGGAGGGAGACCCAGTACTTC. Translation gives CASSPAGRETQYF.

This chain uses TRBV5-4 with TRBJ2-5, with a weak D call TRBD1 (5 bases). Germline loops: CDR1 SGHNT, CDR2 YYREEE (reference sequence). This CDR3 comprises 15 residues. The germline V and J ends were trimmed by 0 bases and 0 bases, with 9 bases remaining between them. CDR3 sequence reads: CASSLDRGNQETQYF. CDR3 nucleotide sequence: TGTGCCAGCAGCTTGGATAGGGGCAACCAAGAGACCCAGTACTTC. Supplemented by reference TRBV5-4 and TRBJ2-5, the full variable domain reads ETGVTQSPTHLIKTRGQQVTLRCSSQSGHNTVSWYQQALGQGPQFIFQYYREEENGRGNFPPRFSGLQFPNYSSELNVNALELDDSALYLCASSLDRGNQETQYFGPGTRLLVL.

This chain links TRBV7-6 with TRBJ1-1; D not resolved. The germline gives CDR1 SGHVS, CDR2 FNYEAQ. CDR3 size: 16 residues. Trimming took 5 bases from V and 0 from J, leaving 16 bases between them. CDR3 bases: TGTGCCAGCAGCCGAGGAGGGTTAGGAGTGAACACTGAAGCTTTCTTT. It yields the protein CASSRGGLGVNTEAFF.

The rearrangement joins TRBV6-5 to TRBJ2-6; D remains unclear. The CDR3 consists of 14 residues. Germline V gene data show CDR1 as MNHEY and CDR2 as SVGAGI. Trimming took off 7 bases at V and 2 bases at J, with 9 bases between the two ends. The CDR3 loop is CASTGSTGANVLTF. The CDR3 DNA sequence: TGTGCCAGCACCGGATCCACTGGGGCCAACGTCCTGACTTTC.

This clone was observed a handful of times. The V and J genes are TRBV5-1 and TRBJ1-1; the D is unclear. CDR1 and CDR2 from the germline V gene are SGHRS and YFSETQ. Trimming cost V 1 base and J 7 bases, with 8 bases left between them. The CDR3 runs 12 residues. The CDR3 here is CASSLSGNEAFF. The CDR3 bases are TGCGCCAGCAGCTTGTCGGGAAATGAAGCTTTCTTT.

This clone came up a few times. The chain combines TRBV10-2 with TRBJ2-1, with no clear D. The germline CDR1 and CDR2 sequences are WSHSY and SAAADI. The CDR3 length is 13 residues. V was clipped by 4 bases and J by 7 bases, with 11 bases between them. The CDR3 protein is CASSVYLGNEQFF. The CDR3, as DNA: TGCGCCAGCAGTGTTTACCTAGGGAATGAGCAGTTCTTC.

This clone was recorded many times. The chain couples TRBV9 to TRBJ2-1; 8 bases are a match to TRBD2. Germline trimming cut 0 bases from V and 9 bases from J; bases unmatched to any gene: 11. Germline V gene data show CDR1 as SGDLS and CDR2 as YYNGEE. This CDR3 has 16 residues. In nucleotides, the CDR3 is TGTGCCAGCAGCGTAGCTGGCGGGAGGCCCTGGGGTGAGCAGTTCTTC. As protein: CASSVAGGRPWGEQFF.

This clone was observed a single time. The rearrangement links TRBV2 to TRBJ2-7, with 7 bases fitting TRBD2. The CDR3 length is 15 residues. Germline CDR1 is SNHLY and CDR2 is FYNNEI. V shed 1 base, J shed 4 bases, and the junction held 7 bases outside the gene matches. The CDR3 coding sequence is TGTGCCAGCAGTGAAGAGGGTGCTAGCGGTTACGAGCAGTACTTC. This gives the protein CASSEEGASGYEQYF.

Regarding this clone: One base away lies a much larger clone, so this may be a sequencing read error. The V and J genes are TRBV4-3 and TRBJ1-1; tentatively, D is TRBD1 (6 bases). V dropped 4 bases and J dropped 10 bases, with 22 bases sitting between them. CDR1 and CDR2 from the germline V gene are LGHNA and YSLEER. The CDR3 is made up of 15 amino acids. Here the CDR3 reads CASSRRGDREGLAFF. In DNA form, the CDR3 reads TGCGCCAGCAGCCGAAGGGGGGACCGGGAAGGATTAGCTTTCTTT.

This chain links TRBV29-1 with TRBJ2-3; perhaps TRBD1 as D (5 bases). Germline-derived CDR1 and CDR2 are SQVTM and ANQGSEA. V lost 2 bases and J 4 bases, leaving 10 bases between the germline ends. This CDR3 has 13 amino acids. Here the CDR3 reads CSVEIGAADTQYF. The CDR3 DNA reads TGCAGCGTTGAAATTGGGGCAGCAGATACGCAGTATTTT.

CDR3 sequence (DNA): TGTGCCAGCACCACCGGGACTAGCGCGTCCGCGTACGAGCAGTACTTC. This sequence encodes CASTTGTSASAYEQYF. V gene TRBV2 combines with J gene TRBJ2-7; the match to TRBD2 covers 10 bases. J was trimmed by 4 bases and V by 7 bases; bases with no gene match: 13. Per germline, CDR1 SNHLY and CDR2 FYNNEI. This CDR3 is 16 amino acids long.

The gene calls are TRBV4-1 and TRBJ2-3; 10 positions match TRBD2. V was clipped by 0 bases and J by 3 bases; unmatched bases: 3. The CDR3 spans 16 residues. CDR1 MGHRA and CDR2 YSYEKL come from the germline V gene. Written as DNA, the CDR3 is TGCGCCAGCAGCCAAGATCCTAGCGGGAGTACAGATACGCAGTATTTT. Encoded protein: CASSQDPSGSTDTQYF.